This TCR beta chain originates from a study of blood T cell repertoires in COVID-19. Whole-study context: COVID-19 samples collected from the United States, Italy and Spain covered acute and convalescent phases. T cells, B-cell-depleted T cells, or PBMCs supplied cDNA or gDNA.

Germline V gene data show CDR1 as SQVTM and CDR2 as ANQGSEA. The V end lost 3 bases, the J end lost 12 bases, and 18 bases lay between the germline ends. The CDR3 totals 13 residues. Per the original data handling: It was from reference gene primer amplification that nucleated cell counts were estimated. Repertoires were generated with immunoSEQ multiplex PCR, while TCRdb's copy carries only in-frame clones and drops some. The D gene and trimming were derived from the DNA, and the V and J assignments and clone size from that table. The sample has about 94,000 clones, 80% seen once. The chain uses TRBV29-1 and TRBJ2-4; D possibly corresponds to TRBD1 (6 bases). The TCR was taken from a human donor in a cohort sampled during active COVID-19. The sequenced sample consisted of peripheral blood. In DNA, the CDR3 is TGCAGCGTTGATCTGACGGCTAAGGGGGATCAGTACTTC. Protein: CSVDLTAKGDQYF.